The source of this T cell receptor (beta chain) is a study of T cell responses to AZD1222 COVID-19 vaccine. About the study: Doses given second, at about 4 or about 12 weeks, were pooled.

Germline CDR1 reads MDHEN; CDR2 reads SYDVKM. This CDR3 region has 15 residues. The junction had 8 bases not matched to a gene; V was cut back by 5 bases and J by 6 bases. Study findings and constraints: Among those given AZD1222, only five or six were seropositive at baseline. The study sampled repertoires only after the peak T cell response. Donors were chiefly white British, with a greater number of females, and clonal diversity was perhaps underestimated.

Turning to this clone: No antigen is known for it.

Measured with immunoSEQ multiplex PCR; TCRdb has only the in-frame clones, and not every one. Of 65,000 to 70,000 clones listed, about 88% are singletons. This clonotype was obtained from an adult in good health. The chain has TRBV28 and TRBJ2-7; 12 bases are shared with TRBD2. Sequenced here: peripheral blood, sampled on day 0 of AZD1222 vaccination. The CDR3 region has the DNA TGTGCCAGCAGTACTAGCGGGAGGAACTTTCGCGAGCAGTACTTC. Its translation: CASSTSGRNFREQYF.